Listed here are 5 T cell receptor beta chains from one sample, sequenced in a study of T-cell memory formation after mild COVID-19. TCRdb independently ran MiXCR on the 5' RACE reads; one entry per CDR3 protein. This table has over 250,000 distinct CDR3 sequences, 15% appearing once. Specimen: PBMCs or a T cell subset sorted from them (not recorded which). All receptors come from a young man who had mild COVID-19 (a few samples of this study predate the infection). Cell type and time point are not known.

V is TRBV5-1 and J is TRBJ2-1; TRBD1 or TRBD2 may be the D gene (5 bases each). Germline loops: CDR1 SGHRS, CDR2 YFSETQ. Trimming left V 4 bases short and J 8 bases short, with 19 bases between. CDR3 length: 15 amino acids. The CDR3: CASSIAGTRTYEQFF. CDR3 bases: TGCGCCAGCAGCATCGCCGGGACCCGTACGTATGAGCAGTTCTTC.

This clonotype appeared a few times. This chain connects TRBV4-3 to TRBJ1-1, with D tentatively TRBD1 (5 bases). Per germline, CDR1 LGHNA and CDR2 YSLEER. This CDR3 spans 18 amino acids. Deletions cut 0 bases from V and 4 bases from J, with 21 bases between. CDR3 loop: CASSQDQGSGRGGTEAFF. In DNA, the CDR3 is TGCGCCAGCAGCCAAGACCAGGGAAGCGGTCGGGGGGGCACTGAAGCTTTCTTT.

This clonotype was seen a few times. The chain combines TRBV28 with TRBJ1-1; D possibly corresponds to TRBD1 (5 bases). The CDR3 contains 15 residues. V gave up 1 base and J gave up 2 bases, with 11 bases separating them. Germline CDR1 is MDHEN and CDR2 is SYDVKM. The CDR3 loop is CASSLSSGPNTEAFF. The CDR3 DNA is TGTGCCAGCAGTTTATCCTCAGGGCCCAACACTGAAGCTTTCTTT.

This chain uses TRBV10-3 with TRBJ1-3; a possible D gene is TRBD1 (5 bases). V lost 8 bases to trimming and J lost 5 bases, with 10 bases between them. The germline V gene has CDR1 ENHRY and CDR2 SYGVKD. There are 12 residues in the CDR3. CDR3 DNA: TGTGCCATCCTTGACAGACGAAACACCATATATTTT. This codes for CAILDRRNTIYF.

At least ten counts were recorded for this clonotype. The chain links TRBV4-3 to TRBJ1-2, with D uncertain. V was trimmed by 1 base and J by 2 bases, leaving 8 bases between them. There are 14 residues in the CDR3. From germline, CDR1 is LGHNA and CDR2 YSLEER. CDR3 residues: CASSQVLQNYGYTF. For the CDR3, the DNA is TGCGCCAGCAGCCAAGTCCTGCAGAACTATGGCTACACCTTC.